These 14 T cell receptor beta chains originate from one sample sequenced in a study of human T cells and chemical hapten exposure. TCRdb itself ran the RACE reads through MiXCR, one entry per CDR3 protein. The sample includes about 85,000 distinct CDR3 sequences, about 9% of them seen just once. As to time point: pre-sensitization, week 0. Treatment reported: therapeutic diphenylcyclopropenone sensitization with weekly scalp DPC. This specimen was whole blood, taken in connection with sensitization to the hapten diphenylcyclopropenone (DPC). The receptors come from a man aged 40-49 years with alopecia areata. Some clones in this sample may be carry-over from other donors' samples.

This clonotype has a count of ten or more. The rearrangement uses TRBV7-8 and TRBJ1-2; no firm D call. There are 12 residues in the CDR3. The ends were cut back, 5 bases at V and 2 bases at J, with 6 bases in the middle. Germline V CDR1 and CDR2: SGHVS, FQNEAQ. CDR3 amino acids: CASSPGNYGYTF. The CDR3 DNA follows: TGTGCCAGCAGCCCTGGAAACTATGGCTACACCTTC.

The rearrangement joins TRBV18 to TRBJ2-7; 7 bases match TRBD1. J gave up 1 base and V 0 bases, and 0 bases lay outside the gene matches. CDR1 and CDR2 from the germline V gene are KGHSH and LQKENI. This CDR3 spans 14 amino acids. The CDR3 sequence: CASSPPTGSYEQYF. In nucleotides, the CDR3 is TGTGCCAGCTCACCACCGACAGGGTCCTACGAGCAGTACTTC.

In this sample, this clonotype turned up many times. The chain has TRBV6-5 and TRBJ2-7, with TRBD1 matching over 8 bases. V was clipped by 6 bases and J by 0 bases; unmatched bases: 7. Germline CDR1 reads MNHEY; CDR2 reads SVGAGI. The CDR3 has 15 residues. The CDR3 region is CASSRQTGVSYEQYF. DNA of the CDR3: TGTGCCAGCAGCCGCCAGACAGGGGTCTCCTACGAGCAGTACTTC.

On this clonotype: A read error is possible here, since a much larger clone lies one base away. The chain combines TRBV19 with TRBJ2-1; maybe TRBD2 (6 bases). CDR3 length: 13 residues. V was cut by 6 bases and J by 10 bases, with 16 bases left in between. The V gene's germline CDR1 is LNHDA and CDR2 SQIVND (reference sequence). The CDR3 DNA sequence: TGTGCCAGTAGGGCCCGGGACTGGACAGAGCAGTTCTTC. This gives the protein CASRARDWTEQFF.

This clonotype was observed at least ten times. V and J are TRBV7-9 and TRBJ1-2, with TRBD1 as a possible D gene (5 bases). CDR1 is SEHNR, CDR2 FQNEAQ, per germline (reference sequence). This CDR3 has 13 residues. The V and J ends lost 1 base and 8 bases respectively, with 11 bases between them. The chain's CDR3 is CASSLVSQGGYTF. The CDR3 DNA reads TGTGCCAGCAGCTTAGTTTCCCAGGGAGGCTACACCTTC.

This rearrangement joins TRBV11-1 to TRBJ2-2; tentatively, D is TRBD2 (5 bases). Trimming left V 3 bases short and J 7 bases short, with 12 bases between. CDR1 is SGHAT, CDR2 FQDESV, per germline (reference sequence). CDR3 length: 14 residues. CDR3 in DNA: TGTGCCAGCAGCTTGGAGGCTAGAGGCGGGGAGCTGTTTTTT. Protein sequence: CASSLEARGGELFF. Based on the CDR3 plus reference TRBV11-1 and TRBJ2-2, the full variable domain is EAEVAQSPRYKITEKSQAVAFWCDPISGHATLYWYRQILGQGPELLVQFQDESVVDDSQLPKDRFSAERLKGVDSTLKIQPAELGDSAMYLCASSLEARGGELFFGEGSRLTVL.

This clonotype was counted many times. The rearrangement links TRBV20-1 to TRBJ1-2, with D unclear. Germline V CDR1 and CDR2: DFQATT, SNEGSKA (reference sequence). The CDR3 consists of 14 residues. V was shortened by 5 bases and J by 4 bases, with 17 bases between the two germline ends. The CDR3 DNA reads as TGCAGTGCTTTGGGTTACGACTGGACCTATGGCTACACCTTC. This sequence encodes CSALGYDWTYGYTF.

The chain uses TRBV7-8 and TRBJ2-3; no definite D call. The CDR3 totals 16 residues. Trimming took 1 base from V and 2 from J, leaving 13 bases between them. The germline V gene has CDR1 SGHVS and CDR2 FQNEAQ. DNA for the CDR3: TGTGCCAGCAGCTTAGAGGGTTCCCTGTCCACAGATACGCAGTATTTT. This translates into CASSLEGSLSTDTQYF.

This clonotype was observed at least ten times. The rearrangement uses TRBV7-2 and TRBJ1-5, with D tentatively TRBD1 (5 bases). Trimming cost V 3 bases and J 12 bases, with 9 bases left between them. Germline CDR1 SGHTA, CDR2 FQGNSA. The CDR3 extends over 11 amino acids. DNA for the CDR3: TGTGCCAGCAGCTTTGAAGGGGTCCAGCATTTT. Translated, it gives CASSFEGVQHF.

There are many counts of this clonotype. This chain joins TRBV7-8 and TRBJ2-1, with TRBD2 as a possible D gene (6 bases). V was cut by 2 bases and J by 9 bases, with 23 bases left in between. Germline assignment: CDR1 SGHVS and CDR2 FQNEAQ. The CDR3 has 17 residues. For the CDR3, the DNA is TGTGCCAGCAGCTTATCCCGGACGGGATTGCGGGAACCTGAGCAGTTCTTC. Amino acid sequence: CASSLSRTGLREPEQFF.

V is TRBV12-3 or TRBV12-4 and J is TRBJ2-5; D call uncertain. V was cut by 2 bases and J by 5 bases, with 15 bases left in between. CDR3 length: 15 residues. CDR3 DNA sequence: TGTGCCAGCAGTTTAAAGGCGGCCGCTTGGGAGACCCAGTACTTC. Its translation: CASSLKAAAWETQYF.

This clonotype was counted between two and nine times. The chain is built from TRBV9 and TRBJ1-1; D is ambiguous. Germline loops: CDR1 SGDLS, CDR2 YYNGEE. The CDR3 extends over 14 amino acids. The V and J ends lost 4 bases and 1 base respectively, with 11 bases between them. The CDR3 here is CASSSTDQNTEAFF. The CDR3 nucleotides are TGTGCCAGCAGCTCAACGGACCAGAACACTGAAGCTTTCTTT. Combining the CDR3 with reference TRBV9 and TRBJ1-1 gives the whole variable domain DSGVTQTPKHLITATGQRVTLRCSPRSGDLSVYWYQQSLDQGLQFLIQYYNGEERAKGNILERFSAQQFPDLHSELNLSSLELGDSALYFCASSSTDQNTEAFFGQGTRLTVV.

This clonotype was counted at least ten times. The chain employs TRBV27 and TRBJ1-2, with D uncertain. The CDR3 loop spans 13 amino acids. The ends were cut back, 2 bases at V and 1 base at J, with 5 bases in the middle. The germline gives CDR1 MNHEY, CDR2 SMNVEV (reference sequence). The CDR3, as DNA: TGTGCCAGCAGTTTAAAGGGTAACTATGGCTACACCTTC. Residues: CASSLKGNYGYTF.

This clonotype was counted between two and nine times. The genes are TRBV11-2 and TRBJ2-3, with 13 bases identical to TRBD2. This CDR3 is built from 16 residues. Germline V gives CDR1 SGHAT, CDR2 FQNNGV. J lost 5 bases, V lost 3 bases, and 5 bases had no gene match. CDR3 sequence reads: CASSLGLAGLRDTQYF. The CDR3 DNA follows: TGTGCCAGCAGCTTGGGACTAGCGGGACTAAGAGATACGCAGTATTTT.